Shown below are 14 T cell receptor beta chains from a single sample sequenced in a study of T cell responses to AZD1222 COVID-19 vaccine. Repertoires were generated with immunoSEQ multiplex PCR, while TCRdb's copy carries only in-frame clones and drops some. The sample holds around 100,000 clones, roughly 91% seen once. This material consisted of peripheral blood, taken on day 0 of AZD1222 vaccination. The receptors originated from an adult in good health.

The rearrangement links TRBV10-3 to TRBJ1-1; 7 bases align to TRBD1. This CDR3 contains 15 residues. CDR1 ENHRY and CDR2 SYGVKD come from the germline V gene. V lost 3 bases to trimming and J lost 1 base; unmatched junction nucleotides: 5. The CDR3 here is CAISDPAGGNTEAFF. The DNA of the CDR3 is TGTGCCATCAGTGACCCTGCAGGGGGGAACACTGAAGCTTTCTTT.

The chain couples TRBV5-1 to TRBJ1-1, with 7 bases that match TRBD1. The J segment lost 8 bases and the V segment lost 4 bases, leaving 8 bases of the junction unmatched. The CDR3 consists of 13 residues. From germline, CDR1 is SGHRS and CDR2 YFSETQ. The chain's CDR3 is CASSKSEQGEAFF. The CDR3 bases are TGCGCCAGCAGCAAGTCCGAACAGGGGGAAGCTTTCTTT.

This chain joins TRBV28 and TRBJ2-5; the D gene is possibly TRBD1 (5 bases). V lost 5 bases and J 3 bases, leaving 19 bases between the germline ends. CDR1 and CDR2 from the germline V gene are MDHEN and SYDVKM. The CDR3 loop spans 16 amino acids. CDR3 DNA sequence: TGTGCCAGCAGTACCCTCGGATGGGGCGCGGAAGAGACCCAGTACTTC. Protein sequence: CASSTLGWGAEETQYF.

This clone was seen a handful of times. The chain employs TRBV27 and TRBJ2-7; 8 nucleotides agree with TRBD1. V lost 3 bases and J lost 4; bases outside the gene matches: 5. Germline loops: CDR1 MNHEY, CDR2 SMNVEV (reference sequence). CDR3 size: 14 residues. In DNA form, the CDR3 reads TGTGCCAGCAGTTTCTTGGACAGGGTATACGAGCAGTACTTC. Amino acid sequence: CASSFLDRVYEQYF.

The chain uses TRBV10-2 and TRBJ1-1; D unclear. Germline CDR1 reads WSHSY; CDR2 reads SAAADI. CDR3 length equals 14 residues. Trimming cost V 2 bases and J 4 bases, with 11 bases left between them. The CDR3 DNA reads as TGCGCCAGCAGTGAGCACCCGTGGGGCACTGAAGCTTTCTTT. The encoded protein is CASSEHPWGTEAFF.

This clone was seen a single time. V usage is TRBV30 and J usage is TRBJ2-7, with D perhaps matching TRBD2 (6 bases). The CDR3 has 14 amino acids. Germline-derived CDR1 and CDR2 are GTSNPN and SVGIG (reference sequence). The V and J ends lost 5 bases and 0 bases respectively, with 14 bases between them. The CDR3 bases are TGTGCCTGGCTCCCTGGAGGGAGCTCCTACGAGCAGTACTTC. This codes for CAWLPGGSSYEQYF. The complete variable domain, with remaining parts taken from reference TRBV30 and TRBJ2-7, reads SQTIHQWPATLVQPVGSPLSLECTVEGTSNPNLYWYRQAAGRGLQLLFYSVGIGQISSEVPQNLSASRPQDRQFILSSKKLLLSDSGFYLCAWLPGGSSYEQYFGPGTRLTVT.

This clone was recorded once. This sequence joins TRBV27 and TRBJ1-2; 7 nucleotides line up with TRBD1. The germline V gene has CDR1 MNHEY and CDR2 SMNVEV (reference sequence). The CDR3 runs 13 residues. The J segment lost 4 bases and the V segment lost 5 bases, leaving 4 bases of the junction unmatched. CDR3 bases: TGTGCCAGCAGTCAGAGGGGGCTCTATGGCTACACCTTC. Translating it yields CASSQRGLYGYTF.

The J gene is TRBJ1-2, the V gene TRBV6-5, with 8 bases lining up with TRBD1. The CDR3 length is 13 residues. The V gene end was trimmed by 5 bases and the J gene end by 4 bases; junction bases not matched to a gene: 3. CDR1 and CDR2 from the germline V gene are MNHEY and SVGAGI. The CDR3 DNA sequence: TGTGCCAGCAGTCGGACAGGGATCTATGGCTACACCTTC. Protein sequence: CASSRTGIYGYTF.

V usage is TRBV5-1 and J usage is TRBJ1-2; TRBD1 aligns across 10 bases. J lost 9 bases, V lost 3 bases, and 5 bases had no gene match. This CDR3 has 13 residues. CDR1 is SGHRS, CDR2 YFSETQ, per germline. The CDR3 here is CASSSGQGERYTF. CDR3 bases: TGCGCCAGCAGCTCCGGACAGGGGGAGCGCTACACCTTC.

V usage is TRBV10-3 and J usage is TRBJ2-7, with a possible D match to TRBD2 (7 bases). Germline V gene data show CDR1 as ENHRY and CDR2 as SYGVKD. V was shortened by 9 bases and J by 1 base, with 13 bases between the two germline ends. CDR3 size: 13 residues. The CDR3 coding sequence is TGTGCCATAACCAGGGGAGGGTCCTACGAGCAGTACTTC. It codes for CAITRGGSYEQYF.

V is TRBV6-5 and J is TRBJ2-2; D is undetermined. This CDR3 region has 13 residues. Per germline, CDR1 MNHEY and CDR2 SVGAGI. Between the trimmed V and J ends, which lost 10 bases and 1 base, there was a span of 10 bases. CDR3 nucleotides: TGTGCCACCCGCCCGGGGAACACCGGGGAGCTGTTTTTT. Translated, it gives CATRPGNTGELFF.

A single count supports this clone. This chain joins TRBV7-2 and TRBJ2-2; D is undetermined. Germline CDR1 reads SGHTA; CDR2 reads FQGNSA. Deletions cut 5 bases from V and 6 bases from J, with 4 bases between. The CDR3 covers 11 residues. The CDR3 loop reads CASSRAGELFF. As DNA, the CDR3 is TGTGCCAGCAGCCGAGCCGGGGAGCTGTTTTTT.

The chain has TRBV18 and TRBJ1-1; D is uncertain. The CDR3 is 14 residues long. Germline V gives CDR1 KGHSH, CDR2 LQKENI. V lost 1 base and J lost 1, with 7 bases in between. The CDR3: CASSPLKGNTEAFF. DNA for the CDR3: TGTGCCAGCTCACCACTGAAGGGGAACACTGAAGCTTTCTTT.

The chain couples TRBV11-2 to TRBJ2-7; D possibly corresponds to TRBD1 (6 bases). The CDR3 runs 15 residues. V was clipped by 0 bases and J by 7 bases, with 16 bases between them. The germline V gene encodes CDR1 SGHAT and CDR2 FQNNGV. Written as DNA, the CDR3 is TGTGCCAGCAGCTTAGAAGGGGGTGCCTTTACAGAGCAGTACTTC. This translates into CASSLEGGAFTEQYF.